This TCR beta chain emerged from a study of shared clonotypes between healthy human individuals. Study-wide findings and caveats: Clonotype sharing across a few donors was observed for about 5.2% of naive CD4 clonotypes.

J was trimmed by 2 bases and V by 9 bases; bases with no gene match: 14. The CDR3 sequence is 16 residues long. Germline V gene lookup returns CDR1 SNHLY and CDR2 FYNNEI. Points on this clone: Its antigen remains unidentified.

Deep level was the assay's run setting. Sorted-subset replicate PCRs used 200 ng of genomic DNA. This amount corresponded to about 30,000 T cell genomes. TCRdb's table, derived via immunoSEQ multiplex PCR, lists solely in-frame clones and lacks some. The sample carries approximately 2.5 million clones, approximately 93% recorded once. Each of the donors was a healthy adult who was HIV-negative and had not had a recent acute infection or vaccination. This chain links TRBV2 with TRBJ2-5, with 8 nucleotides matching TRBD2. This TCR derives from a man between 18 and 29 years old in good health. Some clones in this sample may be carry-over from other donors' samples. Sequencing was carried out using naive CD4+ T cells from PBMCs. Subset described: CD45RA+ positively selected. CDR3 DNA sequence: TGTGCCAGTTCACGTGGGAAACTAGCGGTACAAGAGACCCAGTACTTC. Translation: CASSRGKLAVQETQYF.